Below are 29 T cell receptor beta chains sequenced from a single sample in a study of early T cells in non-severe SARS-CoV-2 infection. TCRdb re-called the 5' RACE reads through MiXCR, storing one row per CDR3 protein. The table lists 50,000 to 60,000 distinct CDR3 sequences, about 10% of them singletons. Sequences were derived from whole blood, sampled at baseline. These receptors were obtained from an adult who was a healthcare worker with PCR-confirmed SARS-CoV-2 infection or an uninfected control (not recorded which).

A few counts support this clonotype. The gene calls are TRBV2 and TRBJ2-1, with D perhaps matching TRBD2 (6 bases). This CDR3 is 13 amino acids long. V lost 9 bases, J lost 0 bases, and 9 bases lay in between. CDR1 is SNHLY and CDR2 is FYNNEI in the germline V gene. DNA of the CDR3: TGTGCCAGGACTAGGAGCTCCTACAATGAGCAGTTCTTC. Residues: CARTRSSYNEQFF.

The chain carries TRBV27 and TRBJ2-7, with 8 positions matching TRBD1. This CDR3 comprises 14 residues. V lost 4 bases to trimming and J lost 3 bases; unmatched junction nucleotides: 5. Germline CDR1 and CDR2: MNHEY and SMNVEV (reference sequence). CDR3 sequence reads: CASSSGGAGYEQYF. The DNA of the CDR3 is TGTGCCAGCAGTTCAGGGGGCGCGGGCTACGAGCAGTACTTC.

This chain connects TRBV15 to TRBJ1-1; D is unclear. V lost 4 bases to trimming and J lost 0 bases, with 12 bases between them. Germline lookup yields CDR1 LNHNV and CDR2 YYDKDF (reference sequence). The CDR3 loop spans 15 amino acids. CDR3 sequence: CATSIKTAMNTEAFF. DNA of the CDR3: TGTGCCACCAGCATCAAAACGGCTATGAACACTGAAGCTTTCTTT. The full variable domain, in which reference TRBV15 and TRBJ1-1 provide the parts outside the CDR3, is DAMVIQNPRYQVTQFGKPVTLSCSQTLNHNVMYWYQQKSSQAPKLLFHYYDKDFNNEADTPDNFQSRRPNTSFCFLDIRSPGLGDTAMYLCATSIKTAMNTEAFFGQGTRLTVV.

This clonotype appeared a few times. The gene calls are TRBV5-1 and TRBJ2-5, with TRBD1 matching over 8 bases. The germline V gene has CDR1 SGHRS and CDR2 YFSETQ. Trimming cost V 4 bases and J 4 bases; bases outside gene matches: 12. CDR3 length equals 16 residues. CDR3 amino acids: CASSQGPRTGTETQYF. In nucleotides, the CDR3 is TGCGCCAGCAGCCAAGGGCCAAGGACAGGGACAGAGACCCAGTACTTC.

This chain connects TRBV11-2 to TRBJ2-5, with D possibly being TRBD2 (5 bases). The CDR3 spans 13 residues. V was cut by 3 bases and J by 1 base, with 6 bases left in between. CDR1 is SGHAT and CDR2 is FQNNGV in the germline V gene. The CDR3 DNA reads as TGTGCCAGCAGCTTCCTAGCCCAAGAGACCCAGTACTTC. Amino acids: CASSFLAQETQYF.

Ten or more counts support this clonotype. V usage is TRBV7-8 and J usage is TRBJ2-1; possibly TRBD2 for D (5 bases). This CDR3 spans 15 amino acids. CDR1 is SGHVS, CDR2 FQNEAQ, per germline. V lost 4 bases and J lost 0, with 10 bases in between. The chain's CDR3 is CASSYSRDSYNEQFF. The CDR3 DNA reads TGTGCCAGCAGCTACTCTCGGGACTCCTACAATGAGCAGTTCTTC.

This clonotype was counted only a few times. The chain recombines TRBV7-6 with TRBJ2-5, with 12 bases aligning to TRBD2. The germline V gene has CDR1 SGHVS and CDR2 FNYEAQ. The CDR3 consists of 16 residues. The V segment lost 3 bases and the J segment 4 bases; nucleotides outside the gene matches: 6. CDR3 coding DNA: TGTGCCAGCAGCTTGACTAGCGGGAGAGAAGGAGAGACCCAGTACTTC. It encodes CASSLTSGREGETQYF. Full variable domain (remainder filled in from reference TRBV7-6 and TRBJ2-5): GAGVSQSPRYKVTKRGQDVALRCDPISGHVSLYWYRQALGQGPEFLTYFNYEAQQDKSGLPNDRFSAERPEGSISTLTIQRTEQRDSAMYRCASSLTSGREGETQYFGPGTRLLVL.

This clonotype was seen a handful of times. CDR3 sequence: CASSIVAGEYNEQFF. In DNA, the CDR3 is TGTGCCAGTAGTATAGTAGCGGGAGAGTACAATGAGCAGTTCTTC. This rearrangement joins TRBV19 to TRBJ2-1; TRBD2 aligns across 9 bases. CDR3 length equals 15 residues. Trimming at V came to 1 base and at J to 4 bases, leaving 2 bases not matched to a gene. In germline, CDR1 is LNHDA, CDR2 SQIVND (reference sequence).

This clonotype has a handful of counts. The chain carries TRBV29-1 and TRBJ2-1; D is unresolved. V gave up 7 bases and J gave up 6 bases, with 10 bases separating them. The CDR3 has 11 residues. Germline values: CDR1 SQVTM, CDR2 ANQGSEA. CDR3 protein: CSGKGRNEQFF. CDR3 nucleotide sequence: TGCAGCGGGAAAGGGCGCAATGAGCAGTTCTTC.

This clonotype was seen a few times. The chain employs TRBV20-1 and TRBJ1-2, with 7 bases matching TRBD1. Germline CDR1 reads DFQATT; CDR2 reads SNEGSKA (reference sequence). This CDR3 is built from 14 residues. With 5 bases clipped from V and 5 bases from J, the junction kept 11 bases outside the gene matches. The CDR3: CSAEQGPPEYGYTF. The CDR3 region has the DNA TGCAGTGCTGAACAGGGGCCCCCGGAATATGGCTACACCTTC.

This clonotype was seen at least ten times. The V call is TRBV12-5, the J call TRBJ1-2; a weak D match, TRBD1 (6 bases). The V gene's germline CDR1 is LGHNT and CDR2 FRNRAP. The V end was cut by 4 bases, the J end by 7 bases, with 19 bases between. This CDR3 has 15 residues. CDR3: CASGSSGTMPGGYTF. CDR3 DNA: TGTGCTAGTGGTTCCTCCGGGACAATGCCTGGTGGCTACACCTTC.

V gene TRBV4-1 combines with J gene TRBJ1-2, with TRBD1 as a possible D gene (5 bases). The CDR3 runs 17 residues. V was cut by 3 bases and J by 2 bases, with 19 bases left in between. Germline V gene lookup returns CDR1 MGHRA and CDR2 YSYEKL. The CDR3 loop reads CASSHLPRGRENYGYTF. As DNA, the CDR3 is TGCGCCAGCAGCCACCTCCCGAGGGGCAGGGAGAACTATGGCTACACCTTC.

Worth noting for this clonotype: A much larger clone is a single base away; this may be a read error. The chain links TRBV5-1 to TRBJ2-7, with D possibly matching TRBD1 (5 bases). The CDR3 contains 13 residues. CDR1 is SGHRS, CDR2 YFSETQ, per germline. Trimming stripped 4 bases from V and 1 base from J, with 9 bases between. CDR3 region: CASSDRGSYEQYF. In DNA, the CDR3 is TGCGCCAGCAGCGACAGAGGATCCTACGAGCAGTACTTC.

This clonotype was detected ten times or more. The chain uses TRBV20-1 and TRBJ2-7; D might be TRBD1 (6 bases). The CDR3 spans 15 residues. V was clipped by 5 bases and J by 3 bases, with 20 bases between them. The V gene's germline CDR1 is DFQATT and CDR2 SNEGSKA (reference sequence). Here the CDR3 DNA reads TGCAGTGCTGGGGGCTGGACTCAGAACTACTACGAGCAGTACTTC. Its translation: CSAGGWTQNYYEQYF.

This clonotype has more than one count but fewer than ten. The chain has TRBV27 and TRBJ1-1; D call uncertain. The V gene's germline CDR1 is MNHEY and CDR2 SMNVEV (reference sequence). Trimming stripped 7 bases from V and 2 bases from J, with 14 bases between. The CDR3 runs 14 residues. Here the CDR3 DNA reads TGTGCCAGCACTTTGGACGGTTTAAACACTGAAGCTTTCTTT. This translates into CASTLDGLNTEAFF.

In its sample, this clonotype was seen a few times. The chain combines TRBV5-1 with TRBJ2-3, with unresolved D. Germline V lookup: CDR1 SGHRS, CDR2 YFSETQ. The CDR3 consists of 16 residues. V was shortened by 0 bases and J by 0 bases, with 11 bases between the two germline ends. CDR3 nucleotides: TGCGCCAGCAGCTTGGCCGCGACGGCTAGCACAGATACGCAGTATTTT. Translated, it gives CASSLAATASTDTQYF.

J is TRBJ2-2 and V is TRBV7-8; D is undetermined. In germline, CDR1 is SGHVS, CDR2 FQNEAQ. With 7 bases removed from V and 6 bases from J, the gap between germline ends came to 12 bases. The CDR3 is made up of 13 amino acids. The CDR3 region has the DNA TGTGCCAGCACCCCTCAAGGTCCCGGGGAGCTGTTTTTT. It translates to CASTPQGPGELFF.

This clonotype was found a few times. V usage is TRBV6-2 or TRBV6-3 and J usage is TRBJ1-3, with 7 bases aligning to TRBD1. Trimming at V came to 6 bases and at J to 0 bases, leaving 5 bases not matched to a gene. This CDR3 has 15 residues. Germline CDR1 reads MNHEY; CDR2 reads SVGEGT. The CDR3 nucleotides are TGTGCCAGCAGACCGGGACAGATCTCTGGAAACACCATATATTTT. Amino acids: CASRPGQISGNTIYF.

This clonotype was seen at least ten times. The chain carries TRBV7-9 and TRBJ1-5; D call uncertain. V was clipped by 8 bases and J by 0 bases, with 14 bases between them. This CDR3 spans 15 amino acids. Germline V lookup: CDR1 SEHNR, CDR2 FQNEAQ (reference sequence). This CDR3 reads CASGGQFHSNQPQHF. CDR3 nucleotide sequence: TGTGCCAGCGGAGGGCAGTTCCATAGCAATCAGCCCCAGCATTTT.

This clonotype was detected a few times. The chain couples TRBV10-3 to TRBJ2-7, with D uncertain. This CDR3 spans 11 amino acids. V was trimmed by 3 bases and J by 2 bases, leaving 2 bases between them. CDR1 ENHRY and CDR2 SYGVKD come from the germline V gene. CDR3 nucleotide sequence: TGTGCCATCAGTGAAACCTACGAGCAGTACTTC. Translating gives CAISETYEQYF.

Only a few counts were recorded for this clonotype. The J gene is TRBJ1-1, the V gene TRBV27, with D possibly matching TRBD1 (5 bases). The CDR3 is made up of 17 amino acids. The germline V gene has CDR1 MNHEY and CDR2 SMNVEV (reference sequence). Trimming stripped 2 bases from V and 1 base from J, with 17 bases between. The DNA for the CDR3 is TGTGCCAGCAGTTTACGGATGATCGGGACGGCGAACACTGAAGCTTTCTTT. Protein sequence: CASSLRMIGTANTEAFF.

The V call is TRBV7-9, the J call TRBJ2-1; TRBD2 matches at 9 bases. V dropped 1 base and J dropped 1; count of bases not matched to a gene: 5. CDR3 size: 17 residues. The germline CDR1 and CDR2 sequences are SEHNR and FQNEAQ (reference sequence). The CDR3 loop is CASSLGISGSSYNEQFF. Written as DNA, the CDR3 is TGTGCCAGCAGCTTAGGGATTAGCGGGAGTTCCTACAATGAGCAGTTCTTC.

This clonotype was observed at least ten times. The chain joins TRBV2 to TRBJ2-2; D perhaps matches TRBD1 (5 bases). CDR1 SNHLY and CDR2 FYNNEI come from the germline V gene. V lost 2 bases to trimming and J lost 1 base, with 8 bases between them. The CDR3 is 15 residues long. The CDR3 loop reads CASSETGLNTGELFF. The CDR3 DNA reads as TGTGCCAGCAGTGAAACAGGCCTGAACACCGGGGAGCTGTTTTTT.

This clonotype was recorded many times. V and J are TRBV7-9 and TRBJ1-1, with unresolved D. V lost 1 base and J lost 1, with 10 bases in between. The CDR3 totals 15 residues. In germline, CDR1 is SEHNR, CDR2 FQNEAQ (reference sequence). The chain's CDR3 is CASSLGSGRNTEAFF. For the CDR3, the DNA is TGTGCCAGCAGCTTAGGAAGTGGCCGGAACACTGAAGCTTTCTTT.

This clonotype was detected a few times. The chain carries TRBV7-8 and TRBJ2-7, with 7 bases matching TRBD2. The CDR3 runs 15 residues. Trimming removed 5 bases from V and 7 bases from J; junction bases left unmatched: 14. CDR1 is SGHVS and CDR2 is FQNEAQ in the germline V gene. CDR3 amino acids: CASSLRLAGSREQYF. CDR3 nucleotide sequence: TGTGCCAGCAGCCTAAGACTAGCCGGATCTAGGGAGCAGTACTTC.

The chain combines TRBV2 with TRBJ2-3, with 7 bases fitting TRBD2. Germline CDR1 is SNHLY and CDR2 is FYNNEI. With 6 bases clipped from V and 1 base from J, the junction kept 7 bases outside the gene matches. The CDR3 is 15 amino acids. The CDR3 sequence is CASRAGTTGTDTQYF. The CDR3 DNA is TGTGCCAGCAGGGCCGGGACTACCGGCACAGATACGCAGTATTTT.

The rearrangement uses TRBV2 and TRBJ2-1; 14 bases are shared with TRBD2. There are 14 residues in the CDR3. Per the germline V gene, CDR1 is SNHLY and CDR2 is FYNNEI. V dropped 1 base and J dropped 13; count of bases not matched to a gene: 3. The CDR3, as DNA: TGTGCCAGCAGTGAAGGAGGGACTAGCGGGAGTCAGTTCTTC. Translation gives CASSEGGTSGSQFF.

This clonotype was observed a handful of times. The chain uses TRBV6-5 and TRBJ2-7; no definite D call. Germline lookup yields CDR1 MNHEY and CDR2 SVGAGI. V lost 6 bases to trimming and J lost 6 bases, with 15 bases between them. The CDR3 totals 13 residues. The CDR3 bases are TGTGCCAGCAGCCCCCCCCACGCGACCGAGCAGTACTTC. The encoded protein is CASSPPHATEQYF.

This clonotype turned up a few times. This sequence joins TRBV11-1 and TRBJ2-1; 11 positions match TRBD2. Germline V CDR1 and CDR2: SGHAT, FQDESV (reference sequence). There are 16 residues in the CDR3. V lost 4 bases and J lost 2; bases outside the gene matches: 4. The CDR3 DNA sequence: TGTGCCAGCAGCTCAGGACTAGCGGGTGCCTACAATGAGCAGTTCTTC. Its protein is CASSSGLAGAYNEQFF.